This note documents a single T cell receptor (beta chain) sequence. Its antigen is still unknown. This CDR3 is built from 14 residues. The germline V gene has CDR1 MNHNS and CDR2 SASEGT. Trimming shortened V by 6 bases and J by 0 bases, and 6 bases separated the two germline ends. The sample is drawn from a study of cytomegalovirus exposure and HLA in healthy donors. Study findings and constraints: The tendency of first-cohort TCR clusters to co-occur in the 120 or so validation repertoires emerged from a later analysis.

Clones were read by immunoSEQ multiplex PCR, and TCRdb kept only the in-frame ones, dropping some. The table lists just under 150,000 clones, roughly 87% of them singletons, with roughly 4.3% in the top ten. The receptor comes from a man younger than 30 in good health and CMV-seropositive. Input material: PBMCs. The J gene is TRBJ2-6, the V gene TRBV6-1; D is uncertain. The CDR3, as DNA: TGTGCCAGCAGAACTAACTCTGGGGCCAACGTCCTGACTTTC. Translating gives CASRTNSGANVLTF.